This T cell receptor beta chain was sequenced during a study of shared clonotypes between healthy human individuals. About the study: A few men and a couple of women, aged 18 to 49, were donors. General study findings and limits: Generally, naive subsets came out with larger estimated richness than memory subsets.

Partitioning of CD4+ cells yielded a CD45RA+ naive subset and a CD45RA-negative memory subset. On sorted subsets, replicate PCRs used roughly 220 ng DNA, or tens of thousands of T cell genomes. Profiled with immunoSEQ multiplex PCR; TCRdb holds only in-frame clones, not every one. The sample contains about 1 million clones, 60% to 80% of which appear only once. Note on this clone: Its antigen is not known.

The ends lost 5 bases at V and 1 base at J; junction bases unmatched: 11. The CDR3 is made up of 17 amino acids. Germline V CDR1 and CDR2: SGHTA, FQGTGA. The chain links TRBV7-3 to TRBJ2-1, with 7 bases lining up with TRBD2. The clonotype was recovered from a man aged 18 to 29 in good health. The sequenced sample was memory CD4+ T cells sorted from blood. Noted subset: CD45RA-negative fraction. CDR3 loop: CASSLQGLVGSYNEQFF. The DNA of the CDR3 is TGTGCCAGCAGCCTCCAAGGACTAGTCGGATCCTACAATGAGCAGTTCTTC.